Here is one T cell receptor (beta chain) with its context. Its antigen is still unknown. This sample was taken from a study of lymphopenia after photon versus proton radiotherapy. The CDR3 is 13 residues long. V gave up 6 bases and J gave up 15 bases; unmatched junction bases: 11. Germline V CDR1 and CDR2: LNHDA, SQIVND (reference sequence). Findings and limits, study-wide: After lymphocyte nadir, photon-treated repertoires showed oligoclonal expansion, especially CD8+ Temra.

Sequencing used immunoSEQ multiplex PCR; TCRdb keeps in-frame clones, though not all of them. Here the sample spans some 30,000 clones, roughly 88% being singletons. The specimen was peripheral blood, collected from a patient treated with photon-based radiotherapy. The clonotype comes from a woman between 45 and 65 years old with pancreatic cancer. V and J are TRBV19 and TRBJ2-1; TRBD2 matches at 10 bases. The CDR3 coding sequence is TGTGCCAGTAGCATGGGACTAGCGAACGAACGGTTCTTC. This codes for CASSMGLANERFF.